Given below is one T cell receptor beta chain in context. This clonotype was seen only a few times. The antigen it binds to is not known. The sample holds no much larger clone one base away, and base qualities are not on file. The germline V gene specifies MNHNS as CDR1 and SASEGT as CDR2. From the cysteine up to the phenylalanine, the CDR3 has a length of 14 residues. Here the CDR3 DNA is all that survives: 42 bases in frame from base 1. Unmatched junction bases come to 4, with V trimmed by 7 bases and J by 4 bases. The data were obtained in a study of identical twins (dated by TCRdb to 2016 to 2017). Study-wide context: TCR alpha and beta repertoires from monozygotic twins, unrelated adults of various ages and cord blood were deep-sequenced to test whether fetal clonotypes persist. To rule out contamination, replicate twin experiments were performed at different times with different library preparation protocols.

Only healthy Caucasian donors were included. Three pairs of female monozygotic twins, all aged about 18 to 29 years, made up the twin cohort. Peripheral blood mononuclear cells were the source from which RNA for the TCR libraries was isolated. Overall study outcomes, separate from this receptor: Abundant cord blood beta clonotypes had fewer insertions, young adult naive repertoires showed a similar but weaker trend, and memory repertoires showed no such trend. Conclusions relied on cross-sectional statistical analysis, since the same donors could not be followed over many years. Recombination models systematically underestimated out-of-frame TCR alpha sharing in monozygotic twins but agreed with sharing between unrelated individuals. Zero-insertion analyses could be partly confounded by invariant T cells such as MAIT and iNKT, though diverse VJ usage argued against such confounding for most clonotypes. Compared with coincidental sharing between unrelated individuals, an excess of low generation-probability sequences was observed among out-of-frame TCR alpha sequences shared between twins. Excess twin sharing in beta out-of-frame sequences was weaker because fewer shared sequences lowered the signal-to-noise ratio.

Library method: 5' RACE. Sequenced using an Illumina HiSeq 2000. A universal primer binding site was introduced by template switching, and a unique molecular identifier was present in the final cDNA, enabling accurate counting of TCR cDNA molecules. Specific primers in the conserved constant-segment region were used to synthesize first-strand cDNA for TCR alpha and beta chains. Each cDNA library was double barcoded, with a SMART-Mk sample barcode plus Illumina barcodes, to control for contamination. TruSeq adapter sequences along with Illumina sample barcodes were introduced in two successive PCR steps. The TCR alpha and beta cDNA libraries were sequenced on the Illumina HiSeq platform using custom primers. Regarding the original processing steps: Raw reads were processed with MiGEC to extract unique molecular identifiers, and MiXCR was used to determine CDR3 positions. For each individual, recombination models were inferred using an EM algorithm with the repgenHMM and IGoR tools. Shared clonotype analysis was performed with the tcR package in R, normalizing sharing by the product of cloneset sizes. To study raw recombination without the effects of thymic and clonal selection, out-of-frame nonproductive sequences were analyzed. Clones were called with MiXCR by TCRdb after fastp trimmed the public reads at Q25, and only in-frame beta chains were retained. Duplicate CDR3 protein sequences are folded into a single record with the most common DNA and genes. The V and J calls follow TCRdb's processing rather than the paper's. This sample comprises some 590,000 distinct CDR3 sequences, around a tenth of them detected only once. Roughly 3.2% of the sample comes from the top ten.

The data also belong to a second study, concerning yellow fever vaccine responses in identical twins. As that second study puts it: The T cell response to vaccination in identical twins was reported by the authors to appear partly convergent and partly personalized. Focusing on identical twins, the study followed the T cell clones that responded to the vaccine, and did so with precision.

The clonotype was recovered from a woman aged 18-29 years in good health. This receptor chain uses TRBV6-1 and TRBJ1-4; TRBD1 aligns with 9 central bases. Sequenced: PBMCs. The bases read TGTGCCAGCACCAGACAGGGGGTTAATGAAAAACTGTTTTTT. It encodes CASTRQGVNEKLFF.